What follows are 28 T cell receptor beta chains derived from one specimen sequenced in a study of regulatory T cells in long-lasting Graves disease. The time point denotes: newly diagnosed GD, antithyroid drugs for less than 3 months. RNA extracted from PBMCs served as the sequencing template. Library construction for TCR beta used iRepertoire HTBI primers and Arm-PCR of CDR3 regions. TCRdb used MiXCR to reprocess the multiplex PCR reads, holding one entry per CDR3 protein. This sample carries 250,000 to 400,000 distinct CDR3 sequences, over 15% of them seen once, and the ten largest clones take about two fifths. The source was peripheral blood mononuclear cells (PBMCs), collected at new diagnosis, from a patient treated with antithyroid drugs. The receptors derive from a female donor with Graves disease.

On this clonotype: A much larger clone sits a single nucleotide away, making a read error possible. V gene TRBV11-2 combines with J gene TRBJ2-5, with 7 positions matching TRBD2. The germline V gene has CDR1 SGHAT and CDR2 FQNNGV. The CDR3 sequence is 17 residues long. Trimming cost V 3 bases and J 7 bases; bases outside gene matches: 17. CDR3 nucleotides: TGTGCCAGCAGCTTGTTCGTGGGAGGGACTGGGGAAGCGACCCAGTACTTC. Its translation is CASSLFVGGTGEATQYF.

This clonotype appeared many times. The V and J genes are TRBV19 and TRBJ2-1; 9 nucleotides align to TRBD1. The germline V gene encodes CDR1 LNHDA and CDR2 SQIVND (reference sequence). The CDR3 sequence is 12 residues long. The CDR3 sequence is CAAGTGLLEQFF. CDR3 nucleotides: TGTGCTGCCGGGACAGGGCTGTTGGAGCAGTTCTTC.

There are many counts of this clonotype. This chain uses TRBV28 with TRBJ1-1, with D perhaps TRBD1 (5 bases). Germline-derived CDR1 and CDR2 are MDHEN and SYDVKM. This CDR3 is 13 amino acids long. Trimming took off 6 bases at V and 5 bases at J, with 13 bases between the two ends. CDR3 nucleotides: TGTGCCAGCAGCTTAGATCGGGGGACTGAAGCTTTCTTT. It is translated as CASSLDRGTEAFF.

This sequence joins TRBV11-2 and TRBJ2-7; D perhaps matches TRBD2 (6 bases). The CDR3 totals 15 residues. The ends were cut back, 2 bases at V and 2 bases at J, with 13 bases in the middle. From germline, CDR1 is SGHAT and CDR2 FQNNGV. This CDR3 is CASSLRLALTYEQYF. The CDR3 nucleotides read TGTGCCAGCAGCTTAAGGCTAGCGTTAACCTACGAGCAGTACTTC. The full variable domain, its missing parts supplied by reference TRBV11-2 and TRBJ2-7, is EAGVAQSPRYKIIEKRQSVAFWCNPISGHATLYWYQQILGQGPKLLIQFQNNGVVDDSQLPKDRFSAERLKGVDSTLKIQPAKLEDSAVYLCASSLRLALTYEQYFGPGTRLTVT.

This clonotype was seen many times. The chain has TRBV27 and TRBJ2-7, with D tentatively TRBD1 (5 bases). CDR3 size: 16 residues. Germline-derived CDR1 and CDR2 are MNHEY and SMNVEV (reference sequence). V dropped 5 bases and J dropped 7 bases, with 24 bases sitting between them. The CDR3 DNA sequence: TGTGCCAGCAGTCTCGCAGCGACAGCCCTACGAGTAGAGCAGTACTTC. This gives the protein CASSLAATALRVEQYF.

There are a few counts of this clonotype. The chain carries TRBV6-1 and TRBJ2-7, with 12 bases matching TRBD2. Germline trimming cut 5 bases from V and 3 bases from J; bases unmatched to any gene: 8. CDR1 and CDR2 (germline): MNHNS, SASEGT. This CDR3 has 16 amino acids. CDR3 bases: TGTGCCAGCAGTCACGCCAGACTAGCGGGAGACTACGAGCAGTACTTC. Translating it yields CASSHARLAGDYEQYF.

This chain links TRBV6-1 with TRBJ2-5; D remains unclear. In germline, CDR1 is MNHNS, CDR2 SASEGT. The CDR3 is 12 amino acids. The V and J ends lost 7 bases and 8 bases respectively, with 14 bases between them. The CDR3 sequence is CASTGPRLTQYF. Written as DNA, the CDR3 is TGTGCCAGCACCGGGCCTCGTTTAACCCAGTACTTC.

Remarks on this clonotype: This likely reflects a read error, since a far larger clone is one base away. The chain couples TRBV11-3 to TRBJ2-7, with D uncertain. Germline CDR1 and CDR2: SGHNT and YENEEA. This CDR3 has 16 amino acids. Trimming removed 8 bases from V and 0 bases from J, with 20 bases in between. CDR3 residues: CASGPIAPSLSYEQYF. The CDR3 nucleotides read TGTGCCAGCGGCCCCATCGCGCCCTCCCTCTCCTACGAGCAGTACTTC. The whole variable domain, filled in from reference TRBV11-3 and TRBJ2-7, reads EAGVVQSPRYKIIEKKQPVAFWCNPISGHNTLYWYLQNLGQGPELLIRYENEEAVDDSQLPKDRFSAERLKGVDSTLKIQPAELGDSAVYLCASGPIAPSLSYEQYFGPGTRLTVT.

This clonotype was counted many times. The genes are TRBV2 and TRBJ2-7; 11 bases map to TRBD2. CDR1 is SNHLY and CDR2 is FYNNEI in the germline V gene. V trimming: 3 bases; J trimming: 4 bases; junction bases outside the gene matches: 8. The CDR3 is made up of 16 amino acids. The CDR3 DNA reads TGTGCCAGCAGTGATTTCGGCCTAGCGGGAGGTTACGAGCAGTACTTC. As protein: CASSDFGLAGGYEQYF.

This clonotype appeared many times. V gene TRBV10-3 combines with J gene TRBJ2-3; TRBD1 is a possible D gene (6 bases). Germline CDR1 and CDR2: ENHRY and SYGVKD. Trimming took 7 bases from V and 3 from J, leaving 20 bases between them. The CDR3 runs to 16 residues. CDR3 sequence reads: CAITGDTGDFTDTQYF. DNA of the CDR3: TGTGCCATCACCGGGGACACTGGCGACTTTACAGATACGCAGTATTTT.

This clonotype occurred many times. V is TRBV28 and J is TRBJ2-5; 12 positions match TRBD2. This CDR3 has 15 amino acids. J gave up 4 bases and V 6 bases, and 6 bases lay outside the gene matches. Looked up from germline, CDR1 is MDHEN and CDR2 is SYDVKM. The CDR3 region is CASSRGLAGRETQYF. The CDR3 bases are TGTGCCAGCAGCCGCGGACTAGCGGGACGAGAGACCCAGTACTTC.

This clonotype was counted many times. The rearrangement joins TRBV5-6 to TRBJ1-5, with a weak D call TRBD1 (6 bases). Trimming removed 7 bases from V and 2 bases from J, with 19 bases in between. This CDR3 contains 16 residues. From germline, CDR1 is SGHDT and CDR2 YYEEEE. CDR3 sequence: CASSIGGGGGNQPQHF. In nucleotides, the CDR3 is TGTGCCAGCTCAATTGGAGGGGGGGGCGGCAATCAGCCCCAGCATTTT.

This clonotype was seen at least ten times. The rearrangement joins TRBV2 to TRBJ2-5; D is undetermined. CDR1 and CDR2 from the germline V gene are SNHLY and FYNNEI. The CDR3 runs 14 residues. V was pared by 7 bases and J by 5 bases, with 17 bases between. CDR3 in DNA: TGTGCCAGCATTCGGGCCTTGGTCGGCGAGACCCAGTACTTC. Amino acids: CASIRALVGETQYF.

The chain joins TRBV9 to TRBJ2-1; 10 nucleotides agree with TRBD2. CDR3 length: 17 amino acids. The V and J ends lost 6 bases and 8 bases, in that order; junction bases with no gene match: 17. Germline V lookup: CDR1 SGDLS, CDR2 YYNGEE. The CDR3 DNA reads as TGTGCCAGCACCCCCCCCCTAGCGGGAGAGTCTTCCGATGAGCAGTTCTTC. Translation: CASTPPLAGESSDEQFF.

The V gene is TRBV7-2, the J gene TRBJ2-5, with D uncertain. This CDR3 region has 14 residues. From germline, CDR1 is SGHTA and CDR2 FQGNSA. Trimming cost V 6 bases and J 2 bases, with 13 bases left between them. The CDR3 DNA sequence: TGTGCCAGCAGAGGTGGTGTGGGGCAAGAGACCCAGTACTTC. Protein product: CASRGGVGQETQYF.

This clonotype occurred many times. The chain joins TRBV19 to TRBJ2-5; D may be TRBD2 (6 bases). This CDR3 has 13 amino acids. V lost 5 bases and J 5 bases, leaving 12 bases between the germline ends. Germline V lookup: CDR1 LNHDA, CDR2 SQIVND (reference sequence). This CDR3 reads CASSPTGVETQYF. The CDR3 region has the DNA TGTGCCAGTAGTCCAACGGGAGTGGAGACCCAGTACTTC.

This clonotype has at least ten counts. The DNA of the CDR3 is TGTGGGTACGCCTTTCGGGGCAATGAGCAGTTCTTC. Translation: CGYAFRGNEQFF. V gene TRBV12-3 or TRBV12-4 combines with J gene TRBJ2-1; possibly TRBD2 for D (5 bases). The CDR3 is 12 amino acids.

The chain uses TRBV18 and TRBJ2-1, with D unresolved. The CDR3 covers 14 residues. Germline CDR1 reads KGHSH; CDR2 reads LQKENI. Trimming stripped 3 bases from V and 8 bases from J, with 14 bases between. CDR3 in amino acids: CASSPSWQIDEQFF. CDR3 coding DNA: TGTGCCAGCTCACCCTCATGGCAGATCGATGAGCAGTTCTTC.

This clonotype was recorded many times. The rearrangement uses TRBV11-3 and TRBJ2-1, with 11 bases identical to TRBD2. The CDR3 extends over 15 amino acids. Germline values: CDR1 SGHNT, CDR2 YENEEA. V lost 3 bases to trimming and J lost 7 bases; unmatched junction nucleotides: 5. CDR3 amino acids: CASSLGLAVWNEQFF. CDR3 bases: TGTGCCAGCAGCTTGGGACTAGCGGTGTGGAATGAGCAGTTCTTC.

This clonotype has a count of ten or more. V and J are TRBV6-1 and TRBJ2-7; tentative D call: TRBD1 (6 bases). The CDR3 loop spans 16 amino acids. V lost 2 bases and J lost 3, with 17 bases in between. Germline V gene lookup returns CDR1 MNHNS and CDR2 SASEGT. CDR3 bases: TGTGCCAGCAGTGAAATCGCCAGGGGTAAAGTCTACGAGCAGTACTTC. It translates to CASSEIARGKVYEQYF.

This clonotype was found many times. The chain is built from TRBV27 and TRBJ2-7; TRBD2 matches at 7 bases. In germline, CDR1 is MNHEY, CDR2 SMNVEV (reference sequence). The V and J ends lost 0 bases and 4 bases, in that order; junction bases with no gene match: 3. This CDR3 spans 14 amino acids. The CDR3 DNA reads TGTGCCAGCAGTTTATCAGGGGAGGGTTACGAGCAGTACTTC. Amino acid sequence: CASSLSGEGYEQYF.

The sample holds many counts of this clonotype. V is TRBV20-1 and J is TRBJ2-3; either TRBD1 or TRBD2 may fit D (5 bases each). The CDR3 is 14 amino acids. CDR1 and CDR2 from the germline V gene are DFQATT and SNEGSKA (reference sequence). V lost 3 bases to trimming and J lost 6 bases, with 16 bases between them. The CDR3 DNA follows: TGCAGTGCTAGCGGGACCCCTCGCAAGGATACGCAGTATTTT. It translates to CSASGTPRKDTQYF.

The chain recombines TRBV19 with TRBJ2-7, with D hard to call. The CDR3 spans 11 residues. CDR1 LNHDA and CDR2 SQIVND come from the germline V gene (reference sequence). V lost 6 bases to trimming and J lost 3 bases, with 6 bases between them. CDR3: CASRNYYEQYF. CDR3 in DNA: TGTGCCAGTAGGAACTACTACGAGCAGTACTTC.

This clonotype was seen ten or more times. DNA for the CDR3: TGTGCCTGGAGTGCCCTCGTCCCCGGGGAGCTGTTTTTT. Protein product: CAWSALVPGELFF. The V gene is TRBV30, the J gene TRBJ2-2, with no clear D. Germline lookup yields CDR1 GTSNPN and CDR2 SVGIG (reference sequence). CDR3 size: 13 residues. Trimming stripped 1 base from V and 6 bases from J, with 9 bases between.

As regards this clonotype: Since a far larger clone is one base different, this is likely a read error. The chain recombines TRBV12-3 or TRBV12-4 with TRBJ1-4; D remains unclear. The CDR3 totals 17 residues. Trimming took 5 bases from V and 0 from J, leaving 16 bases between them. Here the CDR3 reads CASSDAPGDATNEKLFF. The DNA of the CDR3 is TGTGCCAGCAGTGACGCGCCAGGAGATGCAACTAATGAAAAACTGTTTTTT.

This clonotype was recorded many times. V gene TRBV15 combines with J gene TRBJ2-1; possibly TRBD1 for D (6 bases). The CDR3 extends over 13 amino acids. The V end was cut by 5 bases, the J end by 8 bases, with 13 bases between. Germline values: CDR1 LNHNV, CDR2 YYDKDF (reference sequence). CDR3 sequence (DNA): TGTGCCACCAGCGGCACAGGGATCGATGAGCAGTTCTTC. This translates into CATSGTGIDEQFF.

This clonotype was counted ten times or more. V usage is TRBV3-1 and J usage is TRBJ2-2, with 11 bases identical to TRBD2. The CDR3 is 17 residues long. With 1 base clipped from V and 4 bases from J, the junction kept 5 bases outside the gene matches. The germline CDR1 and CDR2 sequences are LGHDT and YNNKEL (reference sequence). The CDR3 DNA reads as TGTGCCAGCAGCCAAGGACTAGCGGGGTGGGGCACCGGGGAGCTGTTTTTT. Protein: CASSQGLAGWGTGELFF. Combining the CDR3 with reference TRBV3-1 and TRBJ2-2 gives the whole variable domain DTAVSQTPKYLVTQMGNDKSIKCEQNLGHDTMYWYKQDSKKFLKIMFSYNNKELIINETVPNRFSPKSPDKAHLNLHINSLELGDSAVYFCASSQGLAGWGTGELFFGEGSRLTVL.

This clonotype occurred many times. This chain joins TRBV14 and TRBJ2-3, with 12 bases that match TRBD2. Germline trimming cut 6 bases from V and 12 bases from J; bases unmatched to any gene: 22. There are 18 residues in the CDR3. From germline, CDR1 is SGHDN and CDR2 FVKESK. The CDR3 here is CASSVEPPLAGGPTVQYF. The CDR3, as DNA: TGTGCCAGCAGTGTCGAGCCCCCGCTAGCGGGAGGGCCTACCGTTCAGTATTTT.